The clone carrying this T cell receptor (beta chain) was detected a few times. The antigen is undetermined. This record comes from a study of T cells in Graves' hyperthyroidism and ophthalmopathy. Duration under 3 months, a NOSPECS grade of at least 4, and a Clinical Activity Score of at least 3 characterized the ophthalmopathy patients. The PBMCs were sourced from fresh peripheral blood (around 10 ml). The CDR3 regions of TCR beta were amplified from RNA transcripts. Initially, a first-round RT-PCR of the TCR CDR3 employed the HTBI primer set. Each CDR3 protein is one row after TCRdb ran MiXCR on the multiplex PCR reads. Of about half a million distinct CDR3 sequences detected, roughly a sixth appear once; the ten largest clones hold 25% to 35%. This CDR3 comprises 14 residues. V lost 0 bases and J lost 7, with 13 bases in between. Germline CDR1 MGHRA, CDR2 YSYEKL. General observations from the study: Clonotypes that were expanded in thyroid above 0.001 mostly appeared in blood too. Stable hyperthyroidism was told apart from ophthalmopathy by a model built on 13 V-J features.

Sequences were obtained from blood. J is TRBJ2-7 and V is TRBV4-1; D unresolved. The TCR sequence derives from a woman aged 25-40 years with Graves' ophthalmopathy. In nucleotides, the CDR3 is TGCGCCAGCAGCCAAGAAGAAGTCGGTAGGGAGCAGTACTTC. Translating it yields CASSQEEVGREQYF.